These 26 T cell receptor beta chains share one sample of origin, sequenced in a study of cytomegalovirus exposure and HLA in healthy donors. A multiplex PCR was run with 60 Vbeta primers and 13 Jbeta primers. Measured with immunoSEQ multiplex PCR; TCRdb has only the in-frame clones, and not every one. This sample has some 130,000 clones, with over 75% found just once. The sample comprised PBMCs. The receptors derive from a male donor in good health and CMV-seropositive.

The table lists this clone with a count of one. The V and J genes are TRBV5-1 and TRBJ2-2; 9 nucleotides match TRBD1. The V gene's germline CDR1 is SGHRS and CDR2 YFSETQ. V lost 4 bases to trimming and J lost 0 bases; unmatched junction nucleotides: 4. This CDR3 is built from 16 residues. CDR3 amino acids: CASSVQGASNTGELFF. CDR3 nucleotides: TGCGCCAGCAGCGTACAGGGGGCGTCGAACACCGGGGAGCTGTTTTTT.

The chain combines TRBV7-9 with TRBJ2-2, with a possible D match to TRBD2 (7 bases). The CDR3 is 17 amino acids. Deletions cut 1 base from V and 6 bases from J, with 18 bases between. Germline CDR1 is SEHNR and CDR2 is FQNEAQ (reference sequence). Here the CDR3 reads CASSLGGGAGRPGELFF. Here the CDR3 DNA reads TGTGCCAGCAGCTTAGGTGGGGGGGCCGGACGCCCCGGGGAGCTGTTTTTT.

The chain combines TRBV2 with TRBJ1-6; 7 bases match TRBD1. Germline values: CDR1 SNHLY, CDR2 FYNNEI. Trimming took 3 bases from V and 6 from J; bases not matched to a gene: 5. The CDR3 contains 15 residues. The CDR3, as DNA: TGTGCCAGCAGTGATAGGGGGCTCGGTAATTCACCCCTCCACTTT. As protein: CASSDRGLGNSPLHF.

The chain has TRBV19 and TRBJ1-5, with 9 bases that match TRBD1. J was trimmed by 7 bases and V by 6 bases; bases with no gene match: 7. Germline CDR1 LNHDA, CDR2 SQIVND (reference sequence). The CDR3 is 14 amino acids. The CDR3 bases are TGTGCCAGTAGCTCGGACAGGGGAAGGCAGCCCCAGCATTTT. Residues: CASSSDRGRQPQHF.

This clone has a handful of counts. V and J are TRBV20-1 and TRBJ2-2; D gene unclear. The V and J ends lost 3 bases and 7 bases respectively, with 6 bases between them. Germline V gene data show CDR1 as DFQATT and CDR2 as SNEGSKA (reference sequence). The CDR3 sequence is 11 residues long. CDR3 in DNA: TGCAGTGCTAGGCGTATCGGGGAGCTGTTTTTT. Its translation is CSARRIGELFF.

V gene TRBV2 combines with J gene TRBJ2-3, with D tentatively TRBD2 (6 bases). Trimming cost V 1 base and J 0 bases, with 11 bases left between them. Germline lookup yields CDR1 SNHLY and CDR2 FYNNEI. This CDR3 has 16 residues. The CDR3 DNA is TGTGCCAGCAGTGAAGTAGGACGGGGGAGCACAGATACGCAGTATTTT. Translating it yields CASSEVGRGSTDTQYF.

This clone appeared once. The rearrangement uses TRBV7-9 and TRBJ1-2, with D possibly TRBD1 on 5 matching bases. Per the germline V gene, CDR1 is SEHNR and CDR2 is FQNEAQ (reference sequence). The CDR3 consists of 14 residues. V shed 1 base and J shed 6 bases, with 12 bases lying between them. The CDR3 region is CASSLEKGLHGYTF. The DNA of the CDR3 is TGTGCCAGCAGCTTAGAGAAGGGGTTACATGGCTACACCTTC.

Here the CDR3 DNA reads TGTGCCAGCAGCTGGCGGGACAGCTCCTACGAGCAGTACTTC. Protein product: CASSWRDSSYEQYF. The chain has TRBV5-5 and TRBJ2-5; D possibly corresponds to TRBD1 (7 bases). The DNA matches TRBJ2-7 better at its end, which makes the J call doubtful. The CDR3 is 14 residues long. Germline V gene sequence: CDR1 SGHKS, CDR2 YYEKEE (reference sequence).

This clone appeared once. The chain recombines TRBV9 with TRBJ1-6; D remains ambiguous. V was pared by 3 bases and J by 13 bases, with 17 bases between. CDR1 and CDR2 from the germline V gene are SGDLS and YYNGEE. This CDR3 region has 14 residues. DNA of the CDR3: TGTGCCAGCAGCGGACACCCCCAAGAAGATCCCCTCCACTTT. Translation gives CASSGHPQEDPLHF. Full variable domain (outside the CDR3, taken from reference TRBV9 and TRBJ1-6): DSGVTQTPKHLITATGQRVTLRCSPRSGDLSVYWYQQSLDQGLQFLIQYYNGEERAKGNILERFSAQQFPDLHSELNLSSLELGDSALYFCASSGHPQEDPLHFGNGTRLTVT.

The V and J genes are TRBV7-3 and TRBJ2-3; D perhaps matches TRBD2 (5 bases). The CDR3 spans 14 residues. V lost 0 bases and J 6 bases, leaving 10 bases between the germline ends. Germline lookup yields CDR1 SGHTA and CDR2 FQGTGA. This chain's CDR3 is CASSLTGSGDTQYF. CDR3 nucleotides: TGTGCCAGCAGCTTAACAGGATCGGGGGATACGCAGTATTTT.

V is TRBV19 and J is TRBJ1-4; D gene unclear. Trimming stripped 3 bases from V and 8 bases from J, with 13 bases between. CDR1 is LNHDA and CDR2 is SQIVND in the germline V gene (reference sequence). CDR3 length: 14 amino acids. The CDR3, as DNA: TGTGCCAGTAGTATTGTGTCCCAACGGGAAAAACTGTTTTTT. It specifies CASSIVSQREKLFF. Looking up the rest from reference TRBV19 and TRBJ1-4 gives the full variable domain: DGGITQSPKYLFRKEGQNVTLSCEQNLNHDAMYWYRQDPGQGLRLIYYSQIVNDFQKGDIAEGYSVSREKKESFPLTVTSAQKNPTAFYLCASSIVSQREKLFFGSGTQLSVL.

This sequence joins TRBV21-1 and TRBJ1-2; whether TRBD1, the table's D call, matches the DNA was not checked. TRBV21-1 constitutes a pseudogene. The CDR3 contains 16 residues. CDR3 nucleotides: TGTGCCAGCAGCAAAGGTATGACAGGGGAGGATCATGGCTACACCTTC. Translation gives CASSKGMTGEDHGYTF.

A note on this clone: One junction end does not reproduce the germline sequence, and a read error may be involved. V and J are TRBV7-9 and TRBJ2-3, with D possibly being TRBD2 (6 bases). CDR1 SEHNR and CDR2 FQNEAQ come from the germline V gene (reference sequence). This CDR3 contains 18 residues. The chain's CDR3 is CSSSLGVGTPGGADTQYF. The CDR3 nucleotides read TGTTCCAGCAGCTTAGGCGTGGGGACCCCAGGCGGGGCAGATACGCAGTATTTT.

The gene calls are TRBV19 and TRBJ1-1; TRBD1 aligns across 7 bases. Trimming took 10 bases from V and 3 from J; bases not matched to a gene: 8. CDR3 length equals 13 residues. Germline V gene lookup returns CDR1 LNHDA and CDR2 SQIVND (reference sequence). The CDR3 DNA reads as TGTGCCACCTACAGGGGTTGGGACACTGAAGCTTTCTTT. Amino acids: CATYRGWDTEAFF. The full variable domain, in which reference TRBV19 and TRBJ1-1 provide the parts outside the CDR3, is DGGITQSPKYLFRKEGQNVTLSCEQNLNHDAMYWYRQDPGQGLRLIYYSQIVNDFQKGDIAEGYSVSREKKESFPLTVTSAQKNPTAFYLCATYRGWDTEAFFGQGTRLTVV.

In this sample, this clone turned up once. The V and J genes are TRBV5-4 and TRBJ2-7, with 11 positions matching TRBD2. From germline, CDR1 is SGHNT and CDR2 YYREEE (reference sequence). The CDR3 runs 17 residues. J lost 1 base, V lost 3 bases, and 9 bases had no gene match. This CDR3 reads CASSSRPSGRTSYEQYF. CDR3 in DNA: TGTGCCAGCAGCTCAAGGCCTAGCGGGAGGACTTCCTACGAGCAGTACTTC.

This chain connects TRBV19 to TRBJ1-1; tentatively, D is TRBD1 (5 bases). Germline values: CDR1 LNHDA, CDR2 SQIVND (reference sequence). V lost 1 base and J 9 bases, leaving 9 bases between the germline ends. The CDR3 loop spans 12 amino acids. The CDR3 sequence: CASSIVRGQAFF. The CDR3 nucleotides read TGTGCCAGTAGTATAGTAAGGGGTCAAGCTTTCTTT.

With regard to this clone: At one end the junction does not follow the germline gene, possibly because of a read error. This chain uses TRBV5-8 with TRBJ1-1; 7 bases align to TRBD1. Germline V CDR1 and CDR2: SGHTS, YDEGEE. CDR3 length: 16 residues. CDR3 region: CASSLVKGQKNTEALF. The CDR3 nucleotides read TGTGCCAGCAGCTTGGTTAAGGGACAGAAGAACACTGAAGCTCTCTTT.

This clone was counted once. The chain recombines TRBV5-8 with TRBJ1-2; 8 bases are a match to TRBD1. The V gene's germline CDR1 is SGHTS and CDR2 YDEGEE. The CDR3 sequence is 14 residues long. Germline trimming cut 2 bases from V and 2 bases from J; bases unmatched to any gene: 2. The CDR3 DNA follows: TGTGCCAGCAGCTTACGGACAGGGAACTATGGCTACACCTTC. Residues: CASSLRTGNYGYTF.

The CDR3 DNA is TGCGCCAGCAGCTTGGCAACAGGGGGCCGGGAGACCCAGTACTTC. It encodes CASSLATGGRETQYF. The J gene is TRBJ2-5, the V gene TRBV5-1; 9 bases are a match to TRBD1. V dropped 0 bases and J dropped 5; count of bases not matched to a gene: 5. This CDR3 is 15 amino acids long. CDR1 is SGHRS and CDR2 is YFSETQ in the germline V gene.

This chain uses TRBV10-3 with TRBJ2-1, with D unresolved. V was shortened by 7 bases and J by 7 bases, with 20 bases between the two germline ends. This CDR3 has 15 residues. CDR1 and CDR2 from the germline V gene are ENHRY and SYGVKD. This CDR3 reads CAIIRKFPGDNEQFF. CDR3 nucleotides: TGTGCCATCATTCGGAAGTTCCCCGGAGATAATGAGCAGTTCTTC.

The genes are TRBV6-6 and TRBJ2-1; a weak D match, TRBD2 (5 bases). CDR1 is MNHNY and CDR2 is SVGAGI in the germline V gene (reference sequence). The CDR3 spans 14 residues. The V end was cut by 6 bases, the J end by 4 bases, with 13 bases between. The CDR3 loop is CASSLSGLYNEQFF. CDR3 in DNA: TGTGCCAGCAGCCTATCGGGGTTGTACAATGAGCAGTTCTTC.

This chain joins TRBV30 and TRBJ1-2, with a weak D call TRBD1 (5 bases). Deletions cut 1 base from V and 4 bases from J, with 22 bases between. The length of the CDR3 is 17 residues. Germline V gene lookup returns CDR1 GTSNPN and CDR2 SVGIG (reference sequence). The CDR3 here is CAWSAPVLGQGGYGYTF. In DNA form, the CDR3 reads TGTGCCTGGAGTGCCCCAGTTTTAGGGCAGGGAGGCTATGGCTACACCTTC.

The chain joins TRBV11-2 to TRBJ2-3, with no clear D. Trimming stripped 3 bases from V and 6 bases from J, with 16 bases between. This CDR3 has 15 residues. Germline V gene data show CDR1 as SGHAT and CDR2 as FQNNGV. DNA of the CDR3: TGTGCCAGCAGCTTTTTGGCGACTCTTGGGGATACGCAGTATTTT. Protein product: CASSFLATLGDTQYF.

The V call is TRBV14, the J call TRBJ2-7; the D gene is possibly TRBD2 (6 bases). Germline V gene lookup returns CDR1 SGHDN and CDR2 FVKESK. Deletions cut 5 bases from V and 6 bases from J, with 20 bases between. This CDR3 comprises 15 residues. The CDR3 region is CASSTLGGGAGEQYF. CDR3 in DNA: TGTGCCAGCAGCACCTTGGGGGGAGGAGCTGGCGAGCAGTACTTC.

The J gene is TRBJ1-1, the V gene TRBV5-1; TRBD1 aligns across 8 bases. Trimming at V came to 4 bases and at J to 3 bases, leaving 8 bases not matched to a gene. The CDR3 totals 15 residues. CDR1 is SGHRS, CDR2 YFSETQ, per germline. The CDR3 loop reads CASSPRTGQDTEAFF. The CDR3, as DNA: TGCGCCAGCAGCCCTAGGACAGGGCAGGACACTGAAGCTTTCTTT.

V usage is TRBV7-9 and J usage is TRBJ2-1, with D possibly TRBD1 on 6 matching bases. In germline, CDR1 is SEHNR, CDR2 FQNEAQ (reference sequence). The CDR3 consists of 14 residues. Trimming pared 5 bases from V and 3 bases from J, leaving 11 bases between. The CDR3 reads CASSNGTFYNEQFF. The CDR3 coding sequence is TGTGCCAGCAGCAACGGGACATTCTACAATGAGCAGTTCTTC.